This entry describes one T cell receptor (beta chain). No antigen is known for it. Being one base from a much bigger clone, this may be a read error. Building of the TCR beta libraries involved iRepertoire HTBI primers and Arm-PCR of CDR3 regions. TCRdb independently ran MiXCR on the multiplex PCR reads; one entry per CDR3 protein. The sample gives about 370,000 distinct CDR3 sequences, roughly a sixth of which show up once; about 24% is in the top ten. This sample was taken from a study of regulatory T cells in long-lasting Graves disease. Background on the study: For under 3 months, newly diagnosed Graves' patients had been taking antithyroid drugs. Study results and caveats: No thyroid tissue was studied; the work used peripheral blood only. Relative to newly diagnosed Graves' patients, persistent ones had lower TCR diversity. Among the persistent patients, about 3,000 public clonotypes were shared, more than the approximately 1,000 shared among new patients.

Time point reported: newly diagnosed GD, antithyroid drugs for less than 3 months. The TCR library used RNA extracted from PBMCs. This receptor was obtained from a female donor with Graves disease. Source: peripheral blood mononuclear cells (PBMCs), taken at new diagnosis, from a patient treated with antithyroid drugs.

In DNA, the CDR3 is TGTGCCAGCAGTGAAATGGGGCGACAGGGAGGTGAGCAGTACTTC. Translation: CASSEMGRQGGEQYF. The V and J genes are TRBV6-2 or TRBV6-3 and TRBJ2-4, with D tentatively TRBD1 (7 bases). The CDR3 spans 15 residues. The germline gives CDR1 MNHEY, CDR2 SVGEGT. With 5 bases removed from V and 13 bases from J, the gap between germline ends came to 24 bases.